These 24 T cell receptor beta chains were sequenced from one sample in a study of CD8+CD57+ T cells in acquired aplastic anemia. Individuals selected for sequencing had exhibited CD8+CD57+ cell expansion on flow cytometry. Profiling that covered TCR beta VDJ and CDR3 relied on genomic DNA as its template. Using its own MiXCR run on the reads, TCRdb lists one record per CDR3 protein. The sample records approximately 58,000 distinct CDR3 sequences, roughly three fifths being singletons. The specimen was sorted CD4+, CD8+, or CD8+CD57+ T cells (not recorded which) from PBMCs. The receptors derive from a human donor with aplastic anemia.

The chain joins TRBV29-1 to TRBJ1-2, with 12 bases aligning to TRBD1. The V gene's germline CDR1 is SQVTM and CDR2 ANQGSEA. The CDR3 length is 18 residues. V shed 4 bases, J shed 5 bases, and the junction held 17 bases outside the gene matches. The CDR3 bases are TGCAGCGTTGCCAACCTCGGGGACAGGGGGCATCATGGGTATGGCTACACCTTC. Its protein product is CSVANLGDRGHHGYGYTF. Based on the CDR3 plus reference TRBV29-1 and TRBJ1-2, the full variable domain is SAVISQKPSRDICQRGTSLTIQCQVDSQVTMMFWYRQQPGQSLTLIATANQGSEATYESGFVIDKFPISRPNLTFSTLTVSNMSPEDSSIYLCSVANLGDRGHHGYGYTFGSGTRLTVV.

This clonotype was seen more than once but under ten times. The chain couples TRBV10-1 to TRBJ1-2; D gene uncertain. The V gene lost 4 bases and the J gene lost 4 bases, with 10 bases spanning the gap. The V gene's germline CDR1 is WNHNN and CDR2 SYGVQD (reference sequence). The length of the CDR3 is 13 residues. The CDR3 loop reads CASSVGYSYGYTF. CDR3 nucleotides: TGCGCCAGCAGTGTCGGGTATTCCTATGGCTACACCTTC.

CDR3 DNA: TGTGCCACCAGTCAAAGAATCGACGGCTACACCTTC. It specifies CATSQRIDGYTF. The chain has TRBV15 and TRBJ1-2; no reliable D call. The CDR3 is 12 amino acids. Trimming removed 6 bases at V and 8 bases at J, with 13 bases between. CDR1 and CDR2 (germline): LNHNV, YYDKDF (reference sequence).

The gene calls are TRBV2 and TRBJ2-7; 10 nucleotides agree with TRBD2. This CDR3 has 14 residues. Trimming at V came to 7 bases and at J to 3 bases, leaving 6 bases not matched to a gene. In germline, CDR1 is SNHLY, CDR2 FYNNEI. The CDR3 coding sequence is TGTGCCAGCACCGAACGGACTAGCGGCTACGAGCAGTACTTC. Translated: CASTERTSGYEQYF.

As concerns this clonotype: This sequence may be a read error, since a much larger clone differs from it by one base. V gene TRBV4-1 combines with J gene TRBJ2-1; D may be TRBD1 (5 bases). The CDR3 covers 14 residues. V lost 4 bases, J lost 9 bases, and 16 bases lay in between. The germline V gene has CDR1 MGHRA and CDR2 YSYEKL. The CDR3 bases are TGCGCCAGCAGCCGGCTCGGGTATAGGGGTGAGCAGTTCTTC. Its translation is CASSRLGYRGEQFF.

As for this clonotype: A junction boundary mismatches the germline segment, possibly from a read error. The CDR3 DNA sequence: TGTGCTAGCAGCGGACTAGCGGGCGACAATGAGCAGTTCTTC. It translates to CASSGLAGDNEQFF. The rearrangement uses TRBV7-7 and TRBJ2-5; 11 nucleotides line up with TRBD2. TRBJ2-1 explains the end of the DNA better; the J call may be wrong. This CDR3 region has 14 residues. Germline V gene lookup returns CDR1 SSHAT and CDR2 FNYEAQ (reference sequence).

Ten or more counts support this clonotype. This sequence joins TRBV7-2 and TRBJ1-2; TRBD1 matches at 8 bases. CDR1 and CDR2 (germline): SGHTA, FQGNSA. The CDR3 extends over 17 amino acids. The V gene end was trimmed by 5 bases and the J gene end by 3 bases; junction bases not matched to a gene: 14. This CDR3 is CASSPWTGPNVHYGYTF. The CDR3 DNA reads TGTGCCAGCAGCCCGTGGACAGGGCCCAACGTACACTATGGCTACACCTTC.

The chain couples TRBV9 to TRBJ1-1; 8 bases fit TRBD1. The V gene's germline CDR1 is SGDLS and CDR2 YYNGEE. V lost 3 bases, J lost 11 bases, and 6 bases stayed unmatched. The CDR3 sequence is 12 residues long. The CDR3 DNA reads as TGTGCCAGCAGCGAGTACAGGGGGGAGGCTTTCTTT. As protein: CASSEYRGEAFF.

V usage is TRBV15 and J usage is TRBJ2-5; weak D call: TRBD2 (6 bases). Germline V gene data show CDR1 as LNHNV and CDR2 as YYDKDF (reference sequence). V was clipped by 3 bases and J by 5 bases, with 13 bases between them. The CDR3 spans 14 residues. The CDR3 reads CATSRGGVGETQYF. DNA of the CDR3: TGTGCCACCAGCAGGGGAGGAGTTGGGGAGACCCAGTACTTC.

Comment on this clonotype: A read error may be the cause here, since a much bigger clone is one base away. The chain employs TRBV6-6 and TRBJ1-1, with 7 bases that match TRBD1. The CDR3 is 15 residues long. The V gene end was trimmed by 5 bases and the J gene end by 7 bases; junction bases not matched to a gene: 13. Looked up from germline, CDR1 is MNHNY and CDR2 is SVGAGI (reference sequence). The CDR3 DNA reads TGTGCCAGCAGTACCCTTCAGGGGACAGCCGATGAAGCTTTCTTT. Its translation is CASSTLQGTADEAFF.

The V gene is TRBV2, the J gene TRBJ2-1; D ambiguous. Germline V gene data show CDR1 as SNHLY and CDR2 as FYNNEI. The V gene lost 4 bases and the J gene lost 3 bases, with 13 bases spanning the gap. This CDR3 spans 15 amino acids. The DNA of the CDR3 is TGTGCCAGCAGTGTCTTGATTGTGGGCTACAATGAGCAGTTCTTC. Amino acid sequence: CASSVLIVGYNEQFF.

With respect to this clonotype: At one end the junction does not follow the germline gene, possibly because of a read error. The rearrangement links TRBV7-8 to TRBJ2-7; 8 bases agree with TRBD1. Germline CDR1 is SGHVS and CDR2 is FQNEAQ. The CDR3 runs 14 residues. The CDR3 is CASSHGQGWGEQYF. In DNA form, the CDR3 reads TGCGCCAGCAGCCACGGACAGGGATGGGGCGAGCAGTACTTC. The full variable domain, its missing parts supplied by reference TRBV7-8 and TRBJ2-7, is GAGVSQSPRYKVAKRGQDVALRCDPISGHVSLFWYQQALGQGPEFLTYFQNEAQLDKSGLPSDRFFAERPEGSVSTLKIQRTQQEDSAVYLCASSHGQGWGEQYFGPGTRLTVT.

This clonotype turned up a few times. The junction differs from germline at one of its ends, possibly a read error. The rearrangement uses TRBV7-7 and TRBJ2-7, with D tentatively TRBD2 (5 bases). This CDR3 comprises 15 residues. Germline V CDR1 and CDR2: SSHAT, FNYEAQ (reference sequence). Here the CDR3 reads CASSYRRTLTYEQYF. The CDR3 DNA sequence: TGTGCTAGCAGCTACCGTCGGACTCTGACCTACGAGCAGTACTTC.

Details on this clonotype: With a much larger clone just one base away, this may be a read error. The chain is built from TRBV29-1 and TRBJ2-7; 8 nucleotides agree with TRBD1. In germline, CDR1 is SQVTM, CDR2 ANQGSEA. CDR3 size: 13 residues. J was trimmed by 6 bases and V by 7 bases; bases with no gene match: 11. The CDR3 loop is CSARTGSAGEQYF. The CDR3 DNA reads as TGCAGCGCAAGGACAGGGAGCGCGGGCGAGCAGTACTTC.

This clonotype was seen a handful of times. The chain carries TRBV7-2 and TRBJ1-4; D gene uncertain. Germline values: CDR1 SGHTA, CDR2 FQGNSA. V lost 2 bases, J lost 8 bases, and 3 bases lay in between. The CDR3 runs 11 residues. CDR3 DNA sequence: TGTGCCAGCAGCTTAACAGAAAAACTGTTTTTT. This encodes CASSLTEKLFF. Together with reference TRBV7-2 and TRBJ1-4, the CDR3 gives the full variable domain: GAGVSQSPSNKVTEKGKDVELRCDPISGHTALYWYRQSLGQGLEFLIYFQGNSAPDKSGLPSDRFSAERTGGSVSTLTIQRTQQEDSAVYLCASSLTEKLFFGSGTQLSVL.

Turning to this clonotype: The junction differs from germline at one of its ends, possibly a read error. This chain links TRBV7-2 with TRBJ2-7; D call uncertain. The CDR3 is 11 residues long. Germline V lookup: CDR1 SGHTA, CDR2 FQGNSA. Written as DNA, the CDR3 is TGTGCCAGCGGCTTCGGAGCCGAGCAGTACTTC. It encodes CASGFGAEQYF.

The J gene is TRBJ1-2, the V gene TRBV29-1; a possible D gene is TRBD1 (6 bases). There are 12 residues in the CDR3. V lost 5 bases, J lost 4 bases, and 11 bases lay in between. CDR1 and CDR2 from the germline V gene are SQVTM and ANQGSEA. CDR3 region: CSVTRDTYGYTF. The CDR3 DNA is TGCAGCGTTACCCGGGACACCTATGGCTACACCTTC. The variable domain in full, with the rest retrieved from reference TRBV29-1 and TRBJ1-2, is SAVISQKPSRDICQRGTSLTIQCQVDSQVTMMFWYRQQPGQSLTLIATANQGSEATYESGFVIDKFPISRPNLTFSTLTVSNMSPEDSSIYLCSVTRDTYGYTFGSGTRLTVV.

The chain is built from TRBV24-1 and TRBJ2-5; D is unresolved. CDR1 is KGHDR and CDR2 is SFDVKD in the germline V gene. V lost 3 bases, J lost 5 bases, and 9 bases lay in between. CDR3 length equals 13 residues. CDR3 DNA sequence: TGTGCCACCAGTGATCTAGAAGGGGAGACCCAGTACTTC. Its translation is CATSDLEGETQYF.

The chain has TRBV2 and TRBJ1-6, with 10 positions matching TRBD1. Germline CDR1 and CDR2: SNHLY and FYNNEI. With 10 bases clipped from V and 6 bases from J, the junction kept 6 bases outside the gene matches. CDR3 length: 14 amino acids. CDR3: CAKGTGAGNSPLHF. CDR3 nucleotide sequence: TGTGCCAAAGGGACAGGGGCGGGTAATTCACCCCTCCACTTT.

The chain employs TRBV5-1 and TRBJ1-1; TRBD1 matches 9 bases. Germline values: CDR1 SGHRS, CDR2 YFSETQ. Trimming at V came to 4 bases and at J to 2 bases, leaving 3 bases not matched to a gene. The CDR3 sequence is 14 residues long. The DNA of the CDR3 is TGCGCCAGCAGCGAACAGGGGGCTAACACTGAAGCTTTCTTT. Translating it yields CASSEQGANTEAFF. Variable domain in full (rest from reference TRBV5-1 and TRBJ1-1): KAGVTQTPRYLIKTRGQQVTLSCSPISGHRSVSWYQQTPGQGLQFLFEYFSETQRNKGNFPGRFSGRQFSNSRSEMNVSTLELGDSALYLCASSEQGANTEAFFGQGTRLTVV.

This clonotype was picked up many times. The rearrangement uses TRBV10-3 and TRBJ2-1; a weak D match, TRBD2 (5 bases). Germline CDR1 and CDR2: ENHRY and SYGVKD. The CDR3 totals 17 residues. V was clipped by 3 bases and J by 3 bases, with 18 bases between them. The chain's CDR3 is CAISDKGRGTVYNEQFF. The CDR3, as DNA: TGTGCCATCAGTGATAAGGGTCGGGGAACTGTCTACAATGAGCAGTTCTTC.

In regard to this clonotype: Here the CDR3 omits its conserved ending phenylalanine or tryptophan, so a read error is the likely source. V gene TRBV10-3 combines with J gene TRBJ2-1; D possibly uses TRBD1 or TRBD2 (5 bases each). V was pared by 8 bases and J by 6 bases, with 23 bases between. CDR3 length equals 16 residues. Germline V lookup: CDR1 ENHRY, CDR2 SYGVKD. The CDR3 DNA follows: TGTGCCATCGGCGCCGAGGGATTTGGGGCGTGCAATGAGCAGTTCCTC. It translates to CAIGAEGFGACNEQFL.

This clonotype was counted at least ten times. The chain links TRBV6-4 to TRBJ1-1; D ambiguous. The CDR3 is made up of 13 amino acids. Germline CDR1 and CDR2: MRHNA and SNTAGT. V was pared by 6 bases and J by 3 bases, with 11 bases between. The CDR3 protein is CASRLHGDTEAFF. The CDR3, as DNA: TGTGCCAGCAGACTACATGGTGACACTGAAGCTTTCTTT.

The CDR3 here is CASSSTSEKLFF. Here the CDR3 DNA reads TGTGCCAGCAGCTCCACCTCCGAAAAACTGTTTTTT. The rearrangement uses TRBV2 and TRBJ1-4; D uncertain. Per the germline V gene, CDR1 is SNHLY and CDR2 is FYNNEI. With 6 bases removed from V and 8 bases from J, the gap between germline ends came to 10 bases. The CDR3 has 12 residues. Filled out from reference TRBV2 and TRBJ1-4, the complete variable domain reads EPEVTQTPSHQVTQMGQEVILRCVPISNHLYFYWYRQILGQKVEFLVSFYNNEISEKSEIFDDQFSVERPDGSNFTLKIRSTKLEDSAMYFCASSSTSEKLFFGSGTQLSVL.